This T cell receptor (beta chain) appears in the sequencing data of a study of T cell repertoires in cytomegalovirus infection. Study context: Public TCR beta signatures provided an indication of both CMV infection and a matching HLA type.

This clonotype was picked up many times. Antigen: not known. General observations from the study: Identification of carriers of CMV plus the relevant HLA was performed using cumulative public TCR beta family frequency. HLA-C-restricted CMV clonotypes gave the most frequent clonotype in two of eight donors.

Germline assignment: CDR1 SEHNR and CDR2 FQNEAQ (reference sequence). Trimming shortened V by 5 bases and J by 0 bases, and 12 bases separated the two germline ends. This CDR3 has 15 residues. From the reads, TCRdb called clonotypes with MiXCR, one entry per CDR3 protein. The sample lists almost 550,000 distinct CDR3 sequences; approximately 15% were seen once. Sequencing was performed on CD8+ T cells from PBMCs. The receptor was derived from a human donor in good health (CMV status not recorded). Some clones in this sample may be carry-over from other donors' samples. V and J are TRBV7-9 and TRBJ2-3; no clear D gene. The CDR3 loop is CASSPPGASTDTQYF. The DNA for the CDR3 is TGTGCCAGCAGCCCCCCAGGAGCTAGCACAGATACGCAGTATTTT.